Each of the 26 T cell receptor beta chains below was sequenced from the same sample in a study of T cells in Graves' hyperthyroidism and ophthalmopathy (dated by TCRdb to about 2019). The library came from multiplex PCR. Sequencing relied on an Illumina HiSeq 2000. TCR beta CDR3 regions were amplified from RNA transcripts. A first-round RT-PCR of the TCR CDR3 used the HTBI primer set with the Qiagen OneStep RT-PCR kit. Using fastp at Q25 and MiXCR, TCRdb reprocessed the public reads and kept productive beta chains. Merged by CDR3 protein, the rows form single entries marked with the most common genes and DNA. The sample has about 510,000 distinct CDR3 sequences on record, around 15% of them singletons. The ten top clones hold around 13% of the sample. Sequencing was performed on blood. These receptors came from a woman aged 40 to 50 with Graves' hyperthyroidism.

This rearrangement joins TRBV10-1 to TRBJ2-7; the D gene is possibly TRBD2 (6 bases). Trimming pared 8 bases from V and 0 bases from J, leaving 14 bases between. The CDR3 is 14 residues long. Germline V gene data show CDR1 as WNHNN and CDR2 as SYGVQD (reference sequence). CDR3 DNA sequence: TGCGCCAGCTCCGGGGGAGGTCGCTCCTACGAGCAGTACTTC. Amino acids: CASSGGGRSYEQYF.

This clonotype has ten or more counts. The rearrangement links TRBV7-8 to TRBJ2-5; the D is unclear. Germline values: CDR1 SGHVS, CDR2 FQNEAQ. CDR3 size: 15 residues. The V end lost 1 base, the J end lost 1 base, and 10 bases lay between the germline ends. CDR3 nucleotides: TGTGCCAGCAGCTTAGGGACCTACCGCCAAGAGACCCAGTACTTC. This gives the protein CASSLGTYRQETQYF.

This clonotype has only a few counts. This rearrangement joins TRBV14 to TRBJ1-6; the D is unclear. The CDR3 contains 14 residues. Germline loops: CDR1 SGHDN, CDR2 FVKESK. V lost 4 bases to trimming and J lost 9 bases, with 13 bases between them. The CDR3 coding sequence is TGTGCCAGCAGCCCCGGGGTGAACGGTTCACCCCTCCACTTT. It codes for CASSPGVNGSPLHF.

The V and J genes are TRBV30 and TRBJ2-7; 7 bases line up with TRBD1. This CDR3 comprises 14 residues. The junction had 6 bases not matched to a gene; V was cut back by 1 base and J by 3 bases. CDR1 is GTSNPN, CDR2 SVGIG, per germline (reference sequence). Written as DNA, the CDR3 is TGTGCCTGGAGTGGGTCGACAGGGTTCTACGAGCAGTACTTC. It is translated as CAWSGSTGFYEQYF.

This clonotype was seen ten or more times. V gene TRBV9 combines with J gene TRBJ2-7; TRBD2 is a possible D gene (6 bases). There are 13 residues in the CDR3. Trimming stripped 0 bases from V and 7 bases from J, with 11 bases between. In germline, CDR1 is SGDLS, CDR2 YYNGEE. In nucleotides, the CDR3 is TGTGCCAGCAGCGTAGTTGGGGCGGGGGAGCAGTACTTC. Its protein product is CASSVVGAGEQYF.

This clonotype showed up many times. This chain connects TRBV5-1 to TRBJ2-3, with D uncertain. CDR1 and CDR2 (germline): SGHRS, YFSETQ. With 0 bases removed from V and 1 base from J, the gap between germline ends came to 12 bases. This CDR3 region has 16 residues. CDR3 residues: CASSLGLVLGTDTQYF. CDR3 DNA sequence: TGCGCCAGCAGCTTGGGGTTGGTTTTAGGCACAGATACGCAGTATTTT.

There are many counts of this clonotype. V and J are TRBV2 and TRBJ2-3; 7 bases are shared with TRBD2. Germline V gene lookup returns CDR1 SNHLY and CDR2 FYNNEI. The CDR3 extends over 16 amino acids. Germline trimming cut 1 base from V and 2 bases from J; bases unmatched to any gene: 6. CDR3 amino acids: CASSEVGLFNTDTQYF. Here the CDR3 DNA reads TGTGCCAGCAGTGAAGTGGGACTATTTAACACAGATACGCAGTATTTT.

V usage is TRBV5-5 and J usage is TRBJ1-3; D gene unclear. CDR3 length: 15 amino acids. Germline CDR1 SGHKS, CDR2 YYEKEE (reference sequence). V lost 0 bases and J lost 1, with 8 bases in between. In DNA, the CDR3 is TGTGCCAGCAGCTTGGCCGACGGGTCTGGAAACACCATATATTTT. It specifies CASSLADGSGNTIYF.

This clonotype was observed many times. The gene calls are TRBV28 and TRBJ2-7; TRBD2 agrees at 9 bases. Germline-derived CDR1 and CDR2 are MDHEN and SYDVKM. Losses at the gene ends were 5 bases for V and 4 bases for J; bases not matched to a gene: 9. CDR3 length: 15 residues. CDR3 amino acids: CASSPLAGATYEQYF. CDR3 bases: TGTGCCAGCAGTCCGTTAGCGGGGGCTACGTACGAGCAGTACTTC.

The genes are TRBV12-3 or TRBV12-4 and TRBJ2-3; 7 bases match TRBD2. V shed 7 bases, J shed 0 bases, and the junction held 10 bases outside the gene matches. CDR3 size: 16 residues. The chain's CDR3 is CASTLGAGVSTDTQYF. The CDR3 DNA reads TGTGCCAGCACCTTAGGGGCGGGAGTAAGCACAGATACGCAGTATTTT.

The V gene is TRBV20-1, the J gene TRBJ1-5, with 9 bases fitting TRBD1. Germline V gene sequence: CDR1 DFQATT, CDR2 SNEGSKA (reference sequence). The trim removed 5 bases at V and 6 bases at J, leaving 11 bases unmatched. This CDR3 comprises 15 residues. The CDR3 region is CSAYIERQGGQPQHF. The CDR3 coding sequence is TGCAGTGCTTACATAGAAAGACAGGGGGGTCAGCCCCAGCATTTT.

In this sample, this clonotype turned up many times. CDR3 DNA sequence: TGTGCCAGCAGTGATTTCGGGAATCTAGGTCAGCCCCAGCATTTT. Its protein product is CASSDFGNLGQPQHF. The chain carries TRBV2 and TRBJ1-5; D uncertain. CDR3 length: 15 residues. Trimming shortened V by 3 bases and J by 6 bases, and 15 bases separated the two germline ends. CDR1 is SNHLY and CDR2 is FYNNEI in the germline V gene.

This clonotype was seen more than once but under ten times. The V call is TRBV5-1, the J call TRBJ2-3; no clear D. This CDR3 has 15 residues. Trimming shortened V by 4 bases and J by 4 bases, and 16 bases separated the two germline ends. CDR1 and CDR2 (germline): SGHRS, YFSETQ. CDR3 protein: CASSTLTPQADTQYF. CDR3 nucleotide sequence: TGCGCCAGCAGCACCCTAACTCCCCAGGCAGATACGCAGTATTTT.

This clonotype appeared many times. The rearrangement links TRBV11-2 to TRBJ1-4; D gene uncertain. V lost 7 bases, J lost 8 bases, and 17 bases lay in between. Germline CDR1 SGHAT, CDR2 FQNNGV. The CDR3 totals 14 residues. The CDR3 bases are TGTGCCAGCACCCGGTTGAAGGGCGGGGAAAAACTGTTTTTT. Its translation is CASTRLKGGEKLFF.

This clonotype was recorded at least ten times. V is TRBV28 and J is TRBJ1-6; weak D call: TRBD1 (5 bases). The CDR3 length is 19 residues. The germline CDR1 and CDR2 sequences are MDHEN and SYDVKM. Trimming cost V 1 base and J 5 bases, with 21 bases left between them. CDR3 region: CASSLSLGRGETNNSPLHF. The CDR3, as DNA: TGTGCCAGCAGTTTATCCCTCGGGAGAGGGGAAACGAATAATTCACCCCTCCACTTT.

This clonotype was seen repeatedly, ten times or more. The chain carries TRBV5-1 and TRBJ2-2; the match to TRBD2 covers 10 bases. After removal of 4 bases from V and 2 bases from J, the junction contained 8 bases not matched to a gene. The germline gives CDR1 SGHRS, CDR2 YFSETQ. The CDR3 covers 17 residues. The CDR3 reads CASSIPLAGHNTGELFF. CDR3 sequence (DNA): TGCGCCAGCAGCATTCCACTAGCGGGACATAACACCGGGGAGCTGTTTTTT.

This clonotype appeared a few times. The chain joins TRBV5-1 to TRBJ2-2; 7 nucleotides align to TRBD2. The junction had 11 bases not matched to a gene; V was cut back by 5 bases and J by 7 bases. CDR3 length: 15 amino acids. CDR1 is SGHRS, CDR2 YFSETQ, per germline. This CDR3 reads CASRERLAEGGELFF. The DNA of the CDR3 is TGCGCCAGCAGAGAGCGACTAGCTGAGGGCGGGGAGCTGTTTTTT.

Concerning this clonotype: Being one base from a much bigger clone, this may be a read error. Without the conserved terminal phenylalanine or tryptophan, this CDR3 likely stems from a read error. The chain carries TRBV30 and TRBJ2-3, with a possible D match to TRBD2 (5 bases). With 2 bases removed from V and 2 bases from J, the gap between germline ends came to 8 bases. The CDR3 spans 13 residues. Germline values: CDR1 GTSNPN, CDR2 SVGIG (reference sequence). For the CDR3, the DNA is TGTGCCTGGAGTCCGGGGAACACAGATACGCAGTATATT. Translating it yields CAWSPGNTDTQYI.

The table lists this clonotype with many counts. The rearrangement uses TRBV5-6 and TRBJ2-1, with 13 bases fitting TRBD2. The CDR3 length is 18 residues. CDR1 and CDR2 (germline): SGHDT, YYEEEE. Losses at the gene ends were 4 bases for V and 2 bases for J; bases not matched to a gene: 9. The CDR3 region has the DNA TGTGCCAGCAGCAGCGGACTAGCGGGAGAGAGGACCTACAATGAGCAGTTCTTC. It specifies CASSSGLAGERTYNEQFF.

The sample holds a few counts of this clonotype. This chain joins TRBV5-8 and TRBJ1-1; no definite D call. CDR1 is SGHTS, CDR2 YDEGEE, per germline. V was clipped by 4 bases and J by 6 bases, with 19 bases between them. The CDR3 has 15 amino acids. This CDR3 reads CASSKELQGFAEAFF. As DNA, the CDR3 is TGTGCCAGCAGCAAAGAACTACAAGGGTTTGCTGAAGCTTTCTTT.

This clonotype was observed many times. The chain joins TRBV11-2 to TRBJ2-4, with 8 bases identical to TRBD1. V shed 4 bases and J 1 base; nucleotides not matched to a gene: 6. Germline CDR1 and CDR2: SGHAT and FQNNGV. This CDR3 has 16 amino acids. Here the CDR3 DNA reads TGTGCCAGCAGCTCCGGACAGGGAAGGGCCAAAAACATTCAGTACTTC. This gives the protein CASSSGQGRAKNIQYF.

This clonotype came up a few times. The rearrangement uses TRBV7-8 and TRBJ1-3, with D maybe TRBD1 (5 bases). CDR3 length: 13 residues. Per germline, CDR1 SGHVS and CDR2 FQNEAQ. V was shortened by 3 bases and J by 7 bases, with 10 bases between the two germline ends. The CDR3 loop reads CASSFGGANTIYF. The CDR3 region has the DNA TGTGCCAGCAGCTTCGGCGGGGCTAACACCATATATTTT. Full variable domain (outside the CDR3, taken from reference TRBV7-8 and TRBJ1-3): GAGVSQSPRYKVAKRGQDVALRCDPISGHVSLFWYQQALGQGPEFLTYFQNEAQLDKSGLPSDRFFAERPEGSVSTLKIQRTQQEDSAVYLCASSFGGANTIYFGEGSWLTVV.

The CDR3 DNA follows: TGTGCCAGCAGCTTTGACAGGGGTAATGAAAAACTGTTTTTT. This sequence encodes CASSFDRGNEKLFF. The chain couples TRBV5-4 to TRBJ1-4; 8 nucleotides match TRBD1. J gave up 4 bases and V 2 bases, and 1 base lay outside the gene matches. CDR1 is SGHNT and CDR2 is YYREEE in the germline V gene (reference sequence). This CDR3 contains 14 residues.

This clonotype has at least ten counts. V gene TRBV28 combines with J gene TRBJ2-1; no firm D call. Trimming took 4 bases from V and 6 from J, leaving 10 bases between them. The CDR3 length is 13 residues. Germline V lookup: CDR1 MDHEN, CDR2 SYDVKM. The CDR3: CASSSPPSNEQFF. As DNA, the CDR3 is TGTGCCAGCAGTTCCCCCCCTTCCAATGAGCAGTTCTTC.

This clonotype was seen at least ten times. V gene TRBV7-2 combines with J gene TRBJ2-3; unclear D gene. The CDR3 covers 13 residues. V gave up 1 base and J gave up 4 bases, with 6 bases separating them. Germline CDR1 and CDR2: SGHTA and FQGNSA. CDR3 coding DNA: TGTGCCAGCAGCTTAGAGGCCTCAGATACGCAGTATTTT. This gives the protein CASSLEASDTQYF.

In this sample, this clonotype turned up a few times. This chain connects TRBV20-1 to TRBJ1-1; no firm D call. Looked up from germline, CDR1 is DFQATT and CDR2 is SNEGSKA (reference sequence). Between the trimmed V and J ends, which lost 3 bases and 6 bases, there was a span of 11 bases. The CDR3 runs 12 residues. For the CDR3, the DNA is TGCAGTGCTAGGTCGACCGCTTCTGAAGCTTTCTTT. Its translation is CSARSTASEAFF.